A single sample is the source of the 18 T cell receptor beta chains below, sequenced in a study of CXCR3-negative and CXCR3-positive naive CD8 T cells. Their target antigens are unknown. Regarding the study as a whole: CXCR3-positive naive cells had more hydrophobic TRB CDR3s than CXCR3-negative naive cells.

UMI-labeled 5' RACE TRB cDNA libraries were prepared from the cells. TCRdb reprocessed the 5' RACE reads and keeps a single row for each CDR3 protein, giving no DNA. Its table lists around 50,000 distinct CDR3 sequences. The specimen was naive CXCR3+ CD8+ T cells from blood. This sample's subset: CD45RO-CCR7+CD27+CD95- naive CD8+ T cells expressing CXCR3 (TNR3+). These TCRs come from a human donor in good health. Some clones in this sample may be carry-over from other donors' samples.

V and J are TRBV7-9 and TRBJ1-5; as DNA is missing, the TRBD1 call by TCRdb cannot be tested. The CDR3 sequence is 16 residues long. The germline gives CDR1 SEHNR, CDR2 FQNEAQ (reference sequence). The CDR3 here is CASSALTGPSNQPQHF.

This rearrangement joins TRBV27 to TRBJ1-5. Per germline, CDR1 MNHEY and CDR2 SMNVEV (reference sequence). This CDR3 region has 16 residues. The CDR3 loop is CARGCQHRHSNQPQHF.

The gene calls are TRBV4-2 and TRBJ1-1; as DNA is missing, the TRBD1 call by TCRdb cannot be tested. CDR3 size: 15 residues. Germline V gene lookup returns CDR1 LGHNA and CDR2 YNFKEQ. CDR3 sequence: CASSLTGGIGTEAFF.

The V and J genes are TRBV3-1 and TRBJ2-7. The CDR3 is 12 residues long. Looked up from germline, CDR1 is LGHDT and CDR2 is YNNKEL (reference sequence). The CDR3 reads CASSQVSYEQYF.

This chain links TRBV19 with TRBJ2-1. The CDR3 is 13 residues long. From germline, CDR1 is LNHDA and CDR2 SQIVND (reference sequence). CDR3 in amino acids: CASAETAYNEQFF.

The CDR3 protein is CSARGGTRDTDTQYF. The chain uses TRBV20-1 and TRBJ2-3; the TCRdb call, TRBD2, lacks DNA for checking. Germline assignment: CDR1 DFQATT and CDR2 SNEGSKA (reference sequence). The length of the CDR3 is 15 residues.

The chain uses TRBV7-2 and TRBJ2-1; without DNA, the TCRdb call of TRBD1 cannot be checked. The CDR3 loop spans 14 amino acids. Germline V gene data show CDR1 as SGHTA and CDR2 as FQGNSA. CDR3: CASSVLPGYNEQFF.

The chain employs TRBV3-1 and TRBJ2-1; the TCRdb call, TRBD1, lacks DNA for checking. CDR1 is LGHDT and CDR2 is YNNKEL in the germline V gene (reference sequence). CDR3 size: 18 residues. The CDR3 region is CASSQERYRRGRYNEQFF.

The chain couples TRBV4-3 to TRBJ1-1; TCRdb's D call of TRBD1 is untestable without DNA. This CDR3 region has 14 residues. Germline V gene lookup returns CDR1 LGHNA and CDR2 YSLEER. CDR3 protein: CASSPGDTHTEAFF.

The chain uses TRBV20-1 and TRBJ2-7; TCRdb returns TRBD2, unconfirmable since there is no DNA. Germline CDR1 DFQATT, CDR2 SNEGSKA (reference sequence). This CDR3 is built from 14 residues. This CDR3 is CSAPGLAGPYEQYF.

The rearrangement uses TRBV12-3 or TRBV12-4 and TRBJ2-6. This CDR3 is 12 amino acids long. CDR3 in amino acids: CASSPGANVLTF.

The chain links TRBV7-8 to TRBJ2-3; the D call of TRBD2 rests on TCRdb alone, since no DNA is present to check it. CDR1 and CDR2 (germline): SGHVS, FQNEAQ. There are 16 residues in the CDR3. CDR3 in amino acids: CASSFYAGEVADTQYF.

This chain connects TRBV7-9 to TRBJ2-7; the TCRdb D gene call, TRBD1, has no DNA to confirm it. Per germline, CDR1 SEHNR and CDR2 FQNEAQ (reference sequence). This CDR3 comprises 13 residues. CDR3 protein: CASSPGHDYEQYF.

The chain joins TRBV11-2 to TRBJ2-7; the TCRdb call, TRBD2, lacks DNA for checking. CDR3 size: 14 residues. Germline CDR1 and CDR2: SGHAT and FQNNGV. The CDR3 reads CASSLGGYDYEQYF. Drawing the rest from reference TRBV11-2 and TRBJ2-7, the complete variable domain is EAGVAQSPRYKIIEKRQSVAFWCNPISGHATLYWYQQILGQGPKLLIQFQNNGVVDDSQLPKDRFSAERLKGVDSTLKIQPAKLEDSAVYLCASSLGGYDYEQYFGPGTRLTVT.

The chain uses TRBV7-6 and TRBJ2-2; TCRdb outputs TRBD2, but without DNA this stays unchecked. The CDR3 contains 15 residues. Per the germline V gene, CDR1 is SGHVS and CDR2 is FNYEAQ. CDR3 in amino acids: CASSPSGGDTGELFF.

V is TRBV29-1 and J is TRBJ2-1. Germline CDR1 SQVTM, CDR2 ANQGSEA. CDR3 size: 14 residues. The CDR3: CSVEDVVREPEQFF.

The chain carries TRBV7-6 and TRBJ1-4. This CDR3 is 15 amino acids long. From germline, CDR1 is SGHVS and CDR2 FNYEAQ. This chain's CDR3 is CASSSRHATNEKLFF.

CDR3 protein: CASSQEQRRGDAYEQYF. The chain employs TRBV3-1 and TRBJ2-7. Per the germline V gene, CDR1 is LGHDT and CDR2 is YNNKEL (reference sequence). The CDR3 runs 17 residues.